This T cell receptor (beta chain) was captured by sequencing in a study of T cell repertoires in cytomegalovirus infection. Study-wide context: Carrying CMV and the relevant HLA type showed in public TCR beta signatures.

A few counts support this clonotype. Its specificity is not known. The germline V gene encodes CDR1 ENHRY and CDR2 SYGVKD. The V and J ends lost 9 bases and 3 bases, in that order; junction bases with no gene match: 8. The CDR3 is 14 residues long. TCRdb passed the reads through MiXCR, listing each CDR3 protein once. The profile shows about 47,000 distinct CDR3 sequences, roughly 18% of them singletons. This sample comprised CD8+ T cells from cultured PBMCs, obtained from culture after CMV antigen stimulation. The genes are TRBV10-3 and TRBJ2-3; 8 nucleotides match TRBD2. The origin of this receptor is a human donor in good health (CMV status not recorded). Some clones in this sample may be carry-over from other donors' samples. CDR3 nucleotides: TGTGCCATGGGCTCGGGGGGGTCGACAGATACGCAGTATTTT. Encoded protein: CAMGSGGSTDTQYF.